The clone carrying this T cell receptor (beta chain) was found many times. The antigen is not known. Each CDR3 protein gets one entry after TCRdb re-called the 5' RACE reads with MiXCR. The table has some 49,000 distinct CDR3 sequences, 10% seen once. Time point here: longitudinal time-point 1 (baseline). Healthy controls consisted of blood bank volunteers in Maryland, USA. Unsorted libraries were generated from 2 million PBMCs held at -80 degrees C. The CDR3 totals 15 residues. The V segment lost 4 bases and the J segment 4 bases; nucleotides outside the gene matches: 9. Germline CDR1 and CDR2: DFQATT and SNEGSKA (reference sequence). The data were obtained in a study of neurological immune-mediated disorders. Study-wide results and limits: In HTLV-1-associated myelopathy, TCR clonal expansion was greatest, and in multiple sclerosis it was least, below healthy controls.

This clonotype was obtained from a woman in her 40s in good health. Sequenced input: PBMCs. V is TRBV20-1 and J is TRBJ1-2, with TRBD1 matching over 10 bases. CDR3 residues: CSATRQGASGYGYTF. The CDR3 DNA sequence: TGCAGTGCTACGCGACAGGGGGCCTCGGGCTATGGCTACACCTTC.